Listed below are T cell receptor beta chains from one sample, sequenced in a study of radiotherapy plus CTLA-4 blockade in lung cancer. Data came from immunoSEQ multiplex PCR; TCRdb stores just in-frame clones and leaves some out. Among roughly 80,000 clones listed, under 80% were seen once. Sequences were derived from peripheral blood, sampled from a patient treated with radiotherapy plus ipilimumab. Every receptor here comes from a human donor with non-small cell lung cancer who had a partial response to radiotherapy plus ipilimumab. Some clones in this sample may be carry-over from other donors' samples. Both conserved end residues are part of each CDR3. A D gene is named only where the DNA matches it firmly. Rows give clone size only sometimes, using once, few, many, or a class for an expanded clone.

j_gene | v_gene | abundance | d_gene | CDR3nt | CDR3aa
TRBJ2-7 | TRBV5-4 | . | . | TGTGCCAGCAGCTTGGCAGGGGCCAGCTCCTACGAGCAGTACTTC | CASSLAGASSYEQYF
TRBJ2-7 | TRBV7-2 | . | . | TGTGCCAGCAGCCGGACAGCATACGAGCAGTACTTC | CASSRTAYEQYF
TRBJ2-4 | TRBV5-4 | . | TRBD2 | TGTGCCAGCAGCTTGACGCGGGGGTTGGACAAAAACATTCAGTACTTC | CASSLTRGLDKNIQYF
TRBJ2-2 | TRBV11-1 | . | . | TGTGCCAGCAGCTTAGTGCTGGGGGCGGTAAAGACCGGGGAGCTGTTTTTT | CASSLVLGAVKTGELFF
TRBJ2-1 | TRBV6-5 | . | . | TGTGCCAGCAAAAGTCCGGCGGTATTCAATGAGCAGTTCTTC | CASKSPAVFNEQFF
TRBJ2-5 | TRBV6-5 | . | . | TGTGCCAGCAGTTACCAGATGAGGGAGACCCAGTACTTC | CASSYQMRETQYF
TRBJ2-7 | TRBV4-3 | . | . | TGCGCCAGCAGCCAACCGTTATGGAGCGAGCAGTACTTC | CASSQPLWSEQYF
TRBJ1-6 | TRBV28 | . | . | TGTGCCAGCAGGGAGAGTAATTCACCCCTCCACTTT | CASRESNSPLHF
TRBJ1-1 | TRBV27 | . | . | TGTGCCAGCAGTTTGGTGAGATCCACTGAAGCTTTCTTT | CASSLVRSTEAFF
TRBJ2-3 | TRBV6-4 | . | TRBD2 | TGTGCCAGCAGGCAAACTAGCGGGGGACTCACAGATACGCAGTATTTT | CASRQTSGGLTDTQYF
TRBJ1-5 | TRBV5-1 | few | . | TGCGCCAGCAGCTCGGTGGGGGGGCGCGGTCAGCCCCAGCATTTT | CASSSVGGRGQPQHF
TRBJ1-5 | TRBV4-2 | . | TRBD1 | TGTGCCAGCAGCCACGACAGGGGGTCATGGCCCCAGCATTTT | CASSHDRGSWPQHF
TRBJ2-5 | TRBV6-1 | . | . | TGTGCCAGCAGACGGGGAGGTACGGAGCAGTACTTC | CASRRGGTEQYF
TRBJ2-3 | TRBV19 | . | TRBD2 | TGTGCCAGTAGCCCCGGGGCGGGGGGAGGAGATACGCAGTATTTT | CASSPGAGGGDTQYF
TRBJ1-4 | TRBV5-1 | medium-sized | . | TGCGCCAGCAGCTTGGCAGGGGCGCGGGATGAAAAACTGTTTTTT | CASSLAGARDEKLFF
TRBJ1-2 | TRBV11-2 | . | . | TGTGCCAGCAGCTTATCAGGGTTGGGTGGCTACACCTTC | CASSLSGLGGYTF
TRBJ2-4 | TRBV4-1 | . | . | TGCGCCAGCAGCCACGCATTCTTGGGTGGGGCCACAGGGTATTCGACCAAAAACATTCAGTACTTC | CASSHAFLGGATGYSTKNIQYF
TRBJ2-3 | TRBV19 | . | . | TGTGCCAGTATGGGTCGCCAGGGCGGCGATACGCAGTATTTT | CASMGRQGGDTQYF
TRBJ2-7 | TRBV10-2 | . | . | TGCGCCAGCAGTGCTGTTGGAGGGCGGGTCGACGGCGAGCAGTACTTC | CASSAVGGRVDGEQYF
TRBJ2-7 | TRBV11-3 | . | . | TGTGCCAGCAGCTCAAACTCCCTATACGAGCAGTACTTC | CASSSNSLYEQYF
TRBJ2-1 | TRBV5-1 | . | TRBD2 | TGCGCCAGCAGCCAGACTAGCGTAGCCATCAATGAGCAGTTCTTC | CASSQTSVAINEQFF
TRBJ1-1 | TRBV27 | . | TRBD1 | TGTGCCAGCAGTAAGATAGACAGGGAGATTACTGAAGCTTTCTTT | CASSKIDREITEAFF
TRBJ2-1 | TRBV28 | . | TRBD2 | TGTGCCAGCAGTATAATATCCAAGGGGGGACTAGCGTCCCGCCCCCCTGAGCAGTTCTTC | CASSIISKGGLASRPPEQFF
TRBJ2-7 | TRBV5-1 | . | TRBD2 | TGCGCCAGCAGCTTGGCCAGGGGGACTAGCGGGGCCTACGAGCAGTACTTC | CASSLARGTSGAYEQYF
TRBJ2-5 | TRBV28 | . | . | TGTGCCAGCAGTCATGCGGGGCAGTACCAAGAGACCCAGTACTTC | CASSHAGQYQETQYF
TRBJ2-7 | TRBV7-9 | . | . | TGTGCCAGCAGCAAGCTAGACTCACCTCTAAACGAGCAGTACTTC | CASSKLDSPLNEQYF
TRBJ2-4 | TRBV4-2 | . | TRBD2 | TGTGCCAGCAGCCAAGAATTTAGCGGGGATCCCCTAGCCAAAAACATTCAGTACTTC | CASSQEFSGDPLAKNIQYF
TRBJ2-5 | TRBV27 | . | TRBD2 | TGTGCCAGCAGTTTATCTCGGGGACTAGCGGATCAAGAGACCCAGTACTTC | CASSLSRGLADQETQYF
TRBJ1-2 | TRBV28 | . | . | TGTGCCAGCAGTTTCGACAGCAACCGAAACAACTACTATGGCTACACCTTC | CASSFDSNRNNYYGYTF
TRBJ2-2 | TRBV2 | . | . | TGTGCCAGCAGCTTAGCGAACACCGGGGAGCTGTTTTTT | CASSLANTGELFF
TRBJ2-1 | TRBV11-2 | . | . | TGTGCCAGCAGCTCAAGACAGGAACGCTACAATGAGCAGTTCTTC | CASSSRQERYNEQFF
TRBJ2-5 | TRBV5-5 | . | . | TGTGCCAGCAGCTCGGTACAGGGTTGGGAGACCCAGTACTTC | CASSSVQGWETQYF
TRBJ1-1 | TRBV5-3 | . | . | TGTGCCAGAAGCTTGGCGAGGGGGTGCACTGAAGCTTTCTTT | CARSLARGCTEAFF
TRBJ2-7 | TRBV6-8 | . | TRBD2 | TGTGCCAGCAGTTGTGGACTAGCGGGGCACTCCTACGAGCAGTACTTC | CASSCGLAGHSYEQYF
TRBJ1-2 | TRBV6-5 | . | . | TGTGCCAGCAGGATACAGGGTGAGGATGGCTACACCTTC | CASRIQGEDGYTF
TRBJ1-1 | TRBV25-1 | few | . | TGTGCCAGCAAATGGCGAGGAGGAGCTTTCTTT | CASKWRGGAFF
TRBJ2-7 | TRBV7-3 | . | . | TGTGCCAGCAGCTTAAGCGGCCGTTTGAACGAGCAGTACTTC | CASSLSGRLNEQYF
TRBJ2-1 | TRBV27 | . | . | TGTGCCAGCAGTTCCCCACTAGCCTATGAGCAGTTCTTC | CASSSPLAYEQFF
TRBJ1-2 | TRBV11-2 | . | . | TGTGCCAGCAGCTTAGATCTCCAGGCCTTATTCGCGGGCTACACCTTC | CASSLDLQALFAGYTF
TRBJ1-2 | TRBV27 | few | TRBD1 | TGTGCCAGCAGCCCTAACAGGGGAGCCTATGGCTACACCTTC | CASSPNRGAYGYTF
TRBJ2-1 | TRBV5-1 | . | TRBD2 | TGCGCCAGCAGCACCAGACTAGCGGGAGGTAATGAGCAGTTCTTC | CASSTRLAGGNEQFF
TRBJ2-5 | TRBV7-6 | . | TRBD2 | TGTGCCAGCAGCTTTGCTAGCGGGAGGGCCGCAGAGACCCAGTACTTC | CASSFASGRAAETQYF
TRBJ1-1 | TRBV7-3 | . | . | TGTGCCAGCAGATACTTCGGGGGTAACACTGAAGCTTTCTTT | CASRYFGGNTEAFF
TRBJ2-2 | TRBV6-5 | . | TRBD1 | TGTGCCAGCAAGTTTGCAGGGGGCGACACCGGGGAGCTGTTTTTT | CASKFAGGDTGELFF
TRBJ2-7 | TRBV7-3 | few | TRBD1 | TGTGCCAGCAGCCCGGACAGGGGGCCCTACGAGCAGTACTTC | CASSPDRGPYEQYF
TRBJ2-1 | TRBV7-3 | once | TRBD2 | TGTGCCAGCAGCGTATATTTAGCGGGGGGATCCTCCGAGAAGTTCTTC | CASSVYLAGGSSEKFF
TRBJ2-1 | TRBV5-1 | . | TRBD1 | TGCGCCAGCAGCTTCCCGACGGACAGGGGTTACAATGAGCAGTTCTTC | CASSFPTDRGYNEQFF
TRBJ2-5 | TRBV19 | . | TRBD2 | TGTGCCAGTAATAGCGGGGGGAGAAAAGTGACCCAGTACTTC | CASNSGGRKVTQYF
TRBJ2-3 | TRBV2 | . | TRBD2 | TGTGCCAGCTCCAGGGAGGCGGGGGGAGCAAGGGGAGATACGCAGTATTTT | CASSREAGGARGDTQYF
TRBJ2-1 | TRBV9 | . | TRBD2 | TGTGCCAGCAGCAAGAGCGGGGGGCCCTACAATGAGCAGTTCTTC | CASSKSGGPYNEQFF
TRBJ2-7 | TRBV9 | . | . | TGTGCCAGCAGTAAGACAGGTCCCTACGAGCAGTACTTC | CASSKTGPYEQYF
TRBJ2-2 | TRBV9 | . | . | TGTGCCAGCAGCGTAGAACAAACGAACACCGGGGAGCTGTTTTTT | CASSVEQTNTGELFF
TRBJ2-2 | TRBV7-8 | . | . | TGTGCCAGCAGCTGGGACACACTTACCTACACCGGGGAGCTGTTTTTT | CASSWDTLTYTGELFF
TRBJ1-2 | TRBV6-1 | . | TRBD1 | TGTGCCAGCAGTGAAGTGGGACAGGGTGCTGGCTACACCTTC | CASSEVGQGAGYTF
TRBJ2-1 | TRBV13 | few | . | TGTGCCAGCAGCCCCCGACTAGACCACAATGAGCAGTTCTTC | CASSPRLDHNEQFF